The 19 T cell receptor beta chains reported below all come from one sample, sequenced in a study of OX40 agonist ivuxolimab in advanced cancers. Profiled with immunoSEQ multiplex PCR; TCRdb holds only in-frame clones, not every one. The sample contains tens of thousands of clones, over 75% of which appear only once. This sample comprised CD4+ or CD8+ T cells sorted from blood, obtained in a trial of the OX40 agonist ivuxolimab. The source of these receptors is an adult with an advanced solid tumor such as melanoma, head and neck, liver or kidney cancer.

The chain links TRBV19 to TRBJ2-7, with TRBD1 identical over 7 bases. The CDR3 covers 12 residues. V shed 8 bases, J shed 4 bases, and the junction held 5 bases outside the gene matches. In germline, CDR1 is LNHDA, CDR2 SQIVND (reference sequence). The CDR3 reads CASSGQTYEQYF. The CDR3 nucleotides are TGTGCCAGTTCGGGACAGACTTACGAGCAGTACTTC.

V gene TRBV19 combines with J gene TRBJ2-7, with 9 bases matching TRBD2. The CDR3 is 15 residues long. V was pared by 3 bases and J by 5 bases, with 8 bases of the junction left unmatched. The germline V gene encodes CDR1 LNHDA and CDR2 SQIVND (reference sequence). CDR3 bases: TGTGCCAGTAGTATTCAAGGACTAGCGTTCGACGAGCAGTACTTC. Translation gives CASSIQGLAFDEQYF.

CDR3 sequence reads: CASSPGGLTQPQHF. CDR3 nucleotide sequence: TGTGCCAGCAGCCCGGGGGGGTTGACTCAGCCCCAGCATTTT. This chain connects TRBV11-2 to TRBJ1-5, with TRBD1 as a possible D gene (5 bases). Germline CDR1 is SGHAT and CDR2 is FQNNGV. The V gene lost 5 bases and the J gene lost 6 bases, with 14 bases spanning the gap. This CDR3 has 14 residues.

The chain links TRBV4-3 to TRBJ2-6, with 7 positions matching TRBD1. V trimming: 3 bases; J trimming: 0 bases; junction bases outside the gene matches: 11. This CDR3 contains 19 residues. The germline V gene has CDR1 LGHNA and CDR2 YSLEER. The chain's CDR3 is CASSQLTGTRSSGANVLTF. DNA of the CDR3: TGCGCCAGCAGCCAGCTGACAGGGACCCGGAGCTCTGGGGCCAACGTCCTGACTTTC.

J is TRBJ2-1 and V is TRBV10-3; 7 bases line up with TRBD2. Germline V gene data show CDR1 as ENHRY and CDR2 as SYGVKD. The trim removed 6 bases at V and 2 bases at J, leaving 10 bases unmatched. CDR3 length equals 16 residues. The CDR3 DNA is TGTGCCATCAGAGCAACCCTCGCGGGAGCCTACAATGAGCAGTTCTTC. Translating it yields CAIRATLAGAYNEQFF.

V usage is TRBV14 and J usage is TRBJ2-4, with D perhaps matching TRBD1 or TRBD2 (5 bases each). The V and J ends lost 1 base and 5 bases respectively, with 15 bases between them. From germline, CDR1 is SGHDN and CDR2 FVKESK. CDR3 size: 16 residues. Written as DNA, the CDR3 is TGTGCCAGCAGCCAAGGAGCCCTTCTGGGGGAAAACATTCAGTACTTC. Protein product: CASSQGALLGENIQYF.

V gene TRBV28 combines with J gene TRBJ1-5; D gene unclear. Between the trimmed V and J ends, which lost 5 bases and 4 bases, there was a span of 15 bases. The CDR3 contains 15 residues. CDR1 and CDR2 (germline): MDHEN, SYDVKM. The CDR3 DNA reads TGTGCCAGCAGTCCACAAGACCGAACTAATCAGCCCCAGCATTTT. It encodes CASSPQDRTNQPQHF.

The chain combines TRBV7-2 with TRBJ2-3, with a tentative D call TRBD2 (5 bases). The V end was cut by 0 bases, the J end by 1 base, with 8 bases between. This CDR3 contains 15 residues. From germline, CDR1 is SGHTA and CDR2 FQGNSA. DNA of the CDR3: TGTGCCAGCAGCTTAGCACCGCGGGGCACAGATACGCAGTATTTT. It encodes CASSLAPRGTDTQYF.

The chain combines TRBV27 with TRBJ2-1; no clear D. CDR1 and CDR2 from the germline V gene are MNHEY and SMNVEV (reference sequence). This CDR3 is 17 amino acids long. The germline V and J ends were trimmed by 7 bases and 0 bases, with 19 bases remaining between them. CDR3 in DNA: TGTGCCAGCACCCCTGTCCCTCGTACTGACTCCTACAATGAGCAGTTCTTC. Residues: CASTPVPRTDSYNEQFF.

V gene TRBV28 combines with J gene TRBJ1-2, with D possibly TRBD1 on 6 matching bases. Trimming removed 4 bases from V and 2 bases from J, with 14 bases in between. The CDR3 is 15 amino acids. CDR1 and CDR2 (germline): MDHEN, SYDVKM. DNA for the CDR3: TGTGCCAGCAGTTCACCGCCAGGGGTAAACTATGGCTACACCTTC. Amino acids: CASSSPPGVNYGYTF.

This chain links TRBV7-2 with TRBJ2-7, with 13 positions matching TRBD2. CDR1 SGHTA and CDR2 FQGNSA come from the germline V gene. There are 15 residues in the CDR3. V lost 3 bases to trimming and J lost 6 bases; unmatched junction nucleotides: 5. The CDR3 DNA is TGTGCCAGCAGCTTTGGACTAGCGGGAGTGCTCGAGCAGTACTTC. Translating gives CASSFGLAGVLEQYF.

This clone was observed a few times. This rearrangement joins TRBV18 to TRBJ1-1; D unresolved. Germline CDR1 and CDR2: KGHSH and LQKENI. This CDR3 comprises 12 residues. V lost 3 bases and J 0 bases, leaving 2 bases between the germline ends. The CDR3 nucleotides read TGTGCCAGCTCACCGATGAACACTGAAGCTTTCTTT. This gives the protein CASSPMNTEAFF.

This rearrangement joins TRBV6-1 to TRBJ2-2, with 9 bases lining up with TRBD1. The CDR3 covers 15 residues. V lost 4 bases to trimming and J lost 3 bases; unmatched junction nucleotides: 3. The V gene's germline CDR1 is MNHNS and CDR2 SASEGT. This chain's CDR3 is CASSGGDRDTGELFF. CDR3 DNA: TGTGCCAGCAGTGGGGGGGACAGGGACACCGGGGAGCTGTTTTTT.

The genes are TRBV6-1 and TRBJ1-1; D might be TRBD1 (5 bases). Per the germline V gene, CDR1 is MNHNS and CDR2 is SASEGT. V was clipped by 6 bases and J by 7 bases, with 12 bases between them. This CDR3 contains 12 residues. As DNA, the CDR3 is TGTGCCAGCAGAGGGGCTAAGGGTGAAGCTTTCTTT. As protein: CASRGAKGEAFF.

The V gene is TRBV27, the J gene TRBJ1-1, with 7 bases identical to TRBD1. Germline CDR1 reads MNHEY; CDR2 reads SMNVEV (reference sequence). V lost 3 bases and J lost 4; bases outside the gene matches: 5. The CDR3 contains 14 residues. DNA for the CDR3: TGTGCCAGCAGTTTCGGACAGGCCACCACTGAAGCTTTCTTT. Translating gives CASSFGQATTEAFF.

The chain has TRBV28 and TRBJ1-1, with D possibly TRBD1 on 5 matching bases. V lost 4 bases, J lost 0 bases, and 9 bases lay in between. CDR1 is MDHEN, CDR2 SYDVKM, per germline. The CDR3 length is 14 residues. The CDR3 sequence: CASSSQAMNTEAFF. The CDR3 nucleotides are TGTGCCAGCAGTTCACAGGCTATGAACACTGAAGCTTTCTTT. The full variable domain, its missing parts supplied by reference TRBV28 and TRBJ1-1, is DVKVTQSSRYLVKRTGEKVFLECVQDMDHENMFWYRQDPGLGLRLIYFSYDVKMKEKGDIPEGYSVSREKKERFSLILESASTNQTSMYLCASSSQAMNTEAFFGQGTRLTVV.

The chain links TRBV30 to TRBJ1-1, with D hard to call. The CDR3 has 12 residues. Looked up from germline, CDR1 is GTSNPN and CDR2 is SVGIG (reference sequence). V lost 5 bases and J lost 1, with 8 bases in between. The DNA of the CDR3 is TGTGCCTGGGCGACATGGAACACTGAAGCTTTCTTT. It is translated as CAWATWNTEAFF.

This sequence joins TRBV4-3 and TRBJ1-1; TRBD1 is a possible D gene (6 bases). V was pared by 4 bases and J by 2 bases, with 14 bases between. This CDR3 comprises 15 residues. CDR1 LGHNA and CDR2 YSLEER come from the germline V gene. The CDR3 loop is CASSPTWGHNTEAFF. The CDR3 DNA follows: TGCGCCAGCAGCCCTACTTGGGGGCACAACACTGAAGCTTTCTTT.

The chain has TRBV19 and TRBJ2-5; TRBD1 matches 7 bases. The germline CDR1 and CDR2 sequences are LNHDA and SQIVND (reference sequence). Trimming took 2 bases from V and 3 from J; bases not matched to a gene: 3. This CDR3 has 14 amino acids. CDR3 sequence (DNA): TGTGCCAGTAGTATACAGACAGGGAAAGAGACCCAGTACTTC. It translates to CASSIQTGKETQYF.